These 17 T cell receptor beta chains originate from one sample sequenced in a study of control samples from healthy donors and cancer patients (TCRdb year 2020). The library relied on the immunoSEQ multiplex PCR assay. Entries here come from immuneACCESS through TCRdb and include only in-frame sequences with V and J called. Some clones fail to appear in such tables; in the studies checked, an unresolved V gene covers under half of the shortfall, and the cause of the remainder is unknown. The sample yields around 100,000 clones; just under 95% were counted once. Approximately 3% of the sample goes to the ten largest clones. Specimen: blood. These receptors were taken from a human donor in good health. The donor label of this sample is uncertain.

As regards this clone: The junction and the germline gene differ at one end; a read error may be behind it. The chain combines TRBV27 with TRBJ2-2; 13 bases map to TRBD2. Germline V gene data show CDR1 as MNHEY and CDR2 as SMNVEV (reference sequence). The CDR3 is made up of 17 amino acids. The CDR3: CAGSIRTSGGRSGELFF. In DNA form, the CDR3 reads TGTGCCGGCAGTATTAGGACTAGCGGGGGCCGGTCCGGGGAGCTGTTTTTT.

The chain links TRBV25-1 to TRBJ1-4, with 7 positions matching TRBD1. Germline trimming cut 5 bases from V and 9 bases from J; bases unmatched to any gene: 9. CDR3 length: 14 residues. CDR1 is MGHDK, CDR2 SYGVNS, per germline. CDR3 coding DNA: TGTGCCAGCAGTCAAGGGGGCGGGAGGCAAAAACTGTTTTTT. It encodes CASSQGGGRQKLFF.

The J gene is TRBJ2-2, the V gene TRBV27; D gene unclear. Trimming removed 4 bases from V and 6 bases from J, with 12 bases in between. CDR3 length equals 14 residues. Germline CDR1 is MNHEY and CDR2 is SMNVEV (reference sequence). CDR3 residues: CASSSLSYAGELFF. The CDR3 DNA reads TGTGCCAGCAGTTCTCTCTCGTACGCCGGGGAGCTGTTTTTT.

The chain is built from TRBV6-5 and TRBJ1-1; D gene unclear. V was pared by 0 bases and J by 4 bases, with 9 bases between. CDR3 length equals 14 residues. The V gene's germline CDR1 is MNHEY and CDR2 SVGAGI. This CDR3 is CASSYSKPGTEAFF. The CDR3 region has the DNA TGTGCCAGCAGTTACTCGAAACCAGGCACTGAAGCTTTCTTT.

The V call is TRBV6-5, the J call TRBJ2-1; 7 bases match TRBD2. Germline assignment: CDR1 MNHEY and CDR2 SVGAGI. The CDR3 runs 14 residues. With 8 bases clipped from V and 4 bases from J, the junction kept 8 bases outside the gene matches. CDR3 residues: CASLRAGVYNEQFF. The DNA for the CDR3 is TGTGCCAGCCTCCGGGCGGGGGTATACAATGAGCAGTTCTTC.

In its sample, this clone was seen a few times. The chain couples TRBV5-1 to TRBJ1-4, with unresolved D. The germline CDR1 and CDR2 sequences are SGHRS and YFSETQ. With 3 bases removed from V and 0 bases from J, the gap between germline ends came to 6 bases. This CDR3 has 14 residues. CDR3 DNA: TGCGCCAGCAGCTCCGGGACAACTAATGAAAAACTGTTTTTT. Translated: CASSSGTTNEKLFF.

The chain combines TRBV6-6 with TRBJ2-5, with 14 bases aligning to TRBD2. The length of the CDR3 is 20 residues. Unmatched junction bases numbered 17, after V lost 6 bases and J lost 2 bases. The germline gives CDR1 MNHNY, CDR2 SVGAGI (reference sequence). CDR3 loop: CASSVGLVGGTSGGQETQYF. The CDR3 DNA follows: TGTGCCAGCAGCGTAGGGTTGGTGGGCGGGACTAGCGGGGGACAAGAGACCCAGTACTTC.

The gene calls are TRBV30 and TRBJ2-3; D call uncertain. The V gene lost 3 bases and the J gene lost 3 bases, with 19 bases spanning the gap. The CDR3 spans 16 residues. The germline CDR1 and CDR2 sequences are GTSNPN and SVGIG (reference sequence). This chain's CDR3 is CAWSALTLVRTDTQYF. CDR3 in DNA: TGTGCCTGGAGCGCTCTGACTTTAGTCCGTACAGATACGCAGTATTTT.

This chain uses TRBV11-2 with TRBJ2-7; TRBD1 matches 10 bases. From germline, CDR1 is SGHAT and CDR2 FQNNGV. CDR3 length: 17 amino acids. The J segment lost 2 bases and the V segment lost 0 bases, leaving 7 bases of the junction unmatched. DNA of the CDR3: TGTGCCAGCAGCTTAGATCCTGGGGACAGGGGAACCTACGAGCAGTACTTC. Protein sequence: CASSLDPGDRGTYEQYF.

This chain joins TRBV6-1 and TRBJ1-3; maybe TRBD1 (5 bases). This CDR3 has 15 residues. Germline assignment: CDR1 MNHNS and CDR2 SASEGT. V lost 2 bases and J 2 bases, leaving 10 bases between the germline ends. CDR3 in DNA: TGTGCCAGCAGTGAAAGCCGGGGACCTGGAAACACCATATATTTT. It specifies CASSESRGPGNTIYF.

The count of this clone is one. This chain links TRBV6-5 with TRBJ2-1; D is unclear. V shed 4 bases and J shed 7 bases, with 14 bases lying between them. The CDR3 runs 14 residues. Germline V gene lookup returns CDR1 MNHEY and CDR2 SVGAGI. The CDR3: CASSSALEGNEQFF. DNA for the CDR3: TGTGCCAGCAGTTCGGCTCTAGAAGGAAATGAGCAGTTCTTC.

A single count supports this clone. The chain combines TRBV7-3 with TRBJ2-2; 7 positions match TRBD2. Trimming at V came to 5 bases and at J to 4 bases, leaving 4 bases not matched to a gene. The germline V gene encodes CDR1 SGHTA and CDR2 FQGTGA. The length of the CDR3 is 14 residues. The CDR3 loop is CASSKGLVTGELFF. The CDR3, as DNA: TGTGCCAGCAGCAAAGGACTAGTCACCGGGGAGCTGTTTTTT.

The chain uses TRBV30 and TRBJ2-3, with TRBD2 matching 9 bases. This CDR3 comprises 14 residues. The junction had 6 bases not matched to a gene; V was cut back by 7 bases and J by 1 base. In germline, CDR1 is GTSNPN, CDR2 SVGIG (reference sequence). The CDR3 reads CAYSGGTRTDTQYF. CDR3 nucleotides: TGTGCCTACAGCGGGGGGACCCGCACAGATACGCAGTATTTT.

This rearrangement joins TRBV19 to TRBJ1-5, with 7 bases matching TRBD1. Germline loops: CDR1 LNHDA, CDR2 SQIVND (reference sequence). The CDR3 is 12 residues long. Written as DNA, the CDR3 is TGTACCGACAGGGATAGCAATCAGCCCCAGCATTTT. Encoded protein: CTDRDSNQPQHF.

This sequence joins TRBV10-1 and TRBJ2-3; D might be TRBD1 or TRBD2, each matching 5 bases. V lost 8 bases to trimming and J lost 4 bases, with 16 bases between them. The CDR3 extends over 14 amino acids. The germline V gene encodes CDR1 WNHNN and CDR2 SYGVQD (reference sequence). This CDR3 reads CASGPGPRADTQYF. CDR3 nucleotides: TGCGCCAGCGGCCCGGGACCGCGGGCAGATACGCAGTATTTT.

In the case of this clone: One junction end disagrees with the germline gene, perhaps due to a read error. The chain is built from TRBV2 and TRBJ2-3; 9 positions match TRBD2. The CDR3 is 15 amino acids. Germline V gene data show CDR1 as SNHLY and CDR2 as FYNNEI. In DNA form, the CDR3 reads TGTGCCAGCAGCGAAGGCGCGGGGGGGTCAGATACGCAGTATTTT. Protein sequence: CASSEGAGGSDTQYF. The full variable domain, in which reference TRBV2 and TRBJ2-3 provide the parts outside the CDR3, is EPEVTQTPSHQVTQMGQEVILRCVPISNHLYFYWYRQILGQKVEFLVSFYNNEISEKSEIFDDQFSVERPDGSNFTLKIRSTKLEDSAMYFCASSEGAGGSDTQYFGPGTRLTVL.

CDR3 sequence: CASSATPRTDTQYF. DNA of the CDR3: TGTGCCAGCAGCGCAACACCTCGCACAGATACGCAGTATTTT. The genes are TRBV9 and TRBJ2-3; D not certain. The CDR3 length is 14 residues. In germline, CDR1 is SGDLS, CDR2 YYNGEE. The V and J ends lost 3 bases and 1 base respectively, with 9 bases between them.